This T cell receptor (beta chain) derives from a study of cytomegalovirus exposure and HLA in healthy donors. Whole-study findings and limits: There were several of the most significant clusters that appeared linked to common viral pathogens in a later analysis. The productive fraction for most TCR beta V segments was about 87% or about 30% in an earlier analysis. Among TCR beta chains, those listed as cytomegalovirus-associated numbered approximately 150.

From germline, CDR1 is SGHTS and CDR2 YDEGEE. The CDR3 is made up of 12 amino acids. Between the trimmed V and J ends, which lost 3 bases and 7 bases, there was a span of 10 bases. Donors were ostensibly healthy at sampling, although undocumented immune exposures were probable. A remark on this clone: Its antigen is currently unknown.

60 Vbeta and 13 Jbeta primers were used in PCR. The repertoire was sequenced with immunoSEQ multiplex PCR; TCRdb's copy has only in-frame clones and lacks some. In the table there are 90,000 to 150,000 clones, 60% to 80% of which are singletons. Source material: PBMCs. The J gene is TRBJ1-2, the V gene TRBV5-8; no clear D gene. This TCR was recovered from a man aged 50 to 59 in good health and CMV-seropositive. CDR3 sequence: CASSSSVRGYTF. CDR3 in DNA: TGTGCCAGCAGCTCAAGCGTACGTGGCTACACCTTC.